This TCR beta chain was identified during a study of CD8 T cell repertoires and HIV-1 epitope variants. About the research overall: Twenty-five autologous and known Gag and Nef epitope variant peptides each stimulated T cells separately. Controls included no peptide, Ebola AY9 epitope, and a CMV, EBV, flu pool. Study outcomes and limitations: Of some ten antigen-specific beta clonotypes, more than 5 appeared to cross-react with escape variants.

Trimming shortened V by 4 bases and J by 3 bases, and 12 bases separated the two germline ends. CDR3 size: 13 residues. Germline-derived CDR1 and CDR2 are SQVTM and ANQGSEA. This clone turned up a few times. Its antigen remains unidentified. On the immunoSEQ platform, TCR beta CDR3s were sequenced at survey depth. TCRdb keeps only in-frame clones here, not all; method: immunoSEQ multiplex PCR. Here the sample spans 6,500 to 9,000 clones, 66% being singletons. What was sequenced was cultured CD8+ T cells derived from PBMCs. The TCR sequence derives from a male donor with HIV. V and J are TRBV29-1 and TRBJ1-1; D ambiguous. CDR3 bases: TGCAGCGTTGGGGAAGGCAGTGACACTGAAGCTTTCTTT. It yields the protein CSVGEGSDTEAFF.